This TCR beta chain was sequenced in a study of radiotherapy plus CTLA-4 blockade in lung cancer. Study-level points and caveats: After treatment with radiotherapy plus ipilimumab, TCR clones that came from the tumor expanded in blood.

With 3 bases clipped from V and 6 bases from J, the junction kept 14 bases outside the gene matches. Germline V lookup: CDR1 SGHRS, CDR2 YFSETQ. The CDR3 is 18 amino acids. As to this clone: Its antigen is unidentified.

Clones were read by immunoSEQ multiplex PCR, and TCRdb kept only the in-frame ones, dropping some. The data show 40,000 to 50,000 clones, approximately 85% seen once. Sequenced material: peripheral blood, taken from a patient treated with radiotherapy plus ipilimumab. The rearrangement joins TRBV5-1 to TRBJ2-7; TRBD2 aligns across 14 bases. The receptor's source is a human donor with non-small cell lung cancer who had stable disease on radiotherapy plus ipilimumab. For the CDR3, the DNA is TGCGCCAGCAGCTCTGCTTACCCTCCGGGACTAGCGGGAGCCGAGCAGTACTTC. The encoded protein is CASSSAYPPGLAGAEQYF.